This entry concerns a single T cell receptor beta chain. This record comes from a study of blood T cell repertoires in COVID-19. Overall study context: COVID-19 samples collected from the United States, Italy and Spain covered acute and convalescent phases.

Sequencing used immunoSEQ multiplex PCR; TCRdb keeps in-frame clones, though not all of them. Of around 110,000 clones listed, 90% are singletons. The germline CDR1 and CDR2 sequences are LGHDT and YNNKEL (reference sequence). The V end lost 0 bases, the J end lost 6 bases, and 17 bases lay between the germline ends. CDR3 size: 17 residues. The receptor's source is a human donor with active COVID-19. The donor label of this sample is uncertain. The genes are TRBV3-1 (or the pseudogene TRBV3-2) and TRBJ2-2, with D tentatively TRBD2 (6 bases). Sequencing used peripheral blood. In DNA, the CDR3 is TGTGCCAGCAGCCAAGAGTGGCTAGCGTCCACTCCCGGGGAGCTGTTTTTT. This encodes CASSQEWLASTPGELFF.